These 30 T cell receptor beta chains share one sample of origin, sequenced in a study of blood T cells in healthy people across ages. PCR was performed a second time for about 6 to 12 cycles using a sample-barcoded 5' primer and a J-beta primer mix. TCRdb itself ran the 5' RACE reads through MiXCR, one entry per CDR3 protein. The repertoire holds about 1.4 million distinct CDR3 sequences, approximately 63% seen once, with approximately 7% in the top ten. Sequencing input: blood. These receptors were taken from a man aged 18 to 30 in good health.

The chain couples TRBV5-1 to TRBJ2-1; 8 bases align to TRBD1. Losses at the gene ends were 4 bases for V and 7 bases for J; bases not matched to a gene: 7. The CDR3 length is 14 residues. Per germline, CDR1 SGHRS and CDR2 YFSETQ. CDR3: CASSPRTGMNEQFF. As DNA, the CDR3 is TGCGCCAGCAGCCCGCGGACAGGGATGAATGAGCAGTTCTTC. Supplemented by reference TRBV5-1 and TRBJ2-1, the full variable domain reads KAGVTQTPRYLIKTRGQQVTLSCSPISGHRSVSWYQQTPGQGLQFLFEYFSETQRNKGNFPGRFSGRQFSNSRSEMNVSTLELGDSALYLCASSPRTGMNEQFFGPGTRLTVL.

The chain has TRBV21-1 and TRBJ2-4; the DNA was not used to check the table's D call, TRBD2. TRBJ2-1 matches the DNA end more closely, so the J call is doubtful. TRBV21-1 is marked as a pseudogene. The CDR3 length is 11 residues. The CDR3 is CASSPPGSQFF. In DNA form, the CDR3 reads TGTGCCAGCAGCCCACCTGGGAGTCAGTTCTTC.

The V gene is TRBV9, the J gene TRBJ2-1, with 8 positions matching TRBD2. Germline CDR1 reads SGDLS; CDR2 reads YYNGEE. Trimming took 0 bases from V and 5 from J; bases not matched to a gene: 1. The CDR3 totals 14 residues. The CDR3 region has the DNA TGTGCCAGCAGCGTAGCACTAGCGGACAATGAGCAGTTCTTC. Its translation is CASSVALADNEQFF. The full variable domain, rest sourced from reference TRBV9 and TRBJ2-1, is DSGVTQTPKHLITATGQRVTLRCSPRSGDLSVYWYQQSLDQGLQFLIQYYNGEERAKGNILERFSAQQFPDLHSELNLSSLELGDSALYFCASSVALADNEQFFGPGTRLTVL.

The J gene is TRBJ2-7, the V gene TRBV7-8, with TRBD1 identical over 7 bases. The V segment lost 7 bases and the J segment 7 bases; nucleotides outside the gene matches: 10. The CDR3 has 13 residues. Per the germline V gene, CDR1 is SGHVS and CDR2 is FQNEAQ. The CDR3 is CASTGKGAGEQYF. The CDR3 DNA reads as TGTGCCAGCACGGGGAAGGGGGCCGGGGAGCAGTACTTC.

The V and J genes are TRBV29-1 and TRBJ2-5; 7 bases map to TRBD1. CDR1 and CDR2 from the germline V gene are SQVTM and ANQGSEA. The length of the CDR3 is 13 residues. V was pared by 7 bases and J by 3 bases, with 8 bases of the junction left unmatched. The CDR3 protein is CSGAWTGKETQYF. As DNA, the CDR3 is TGCAGCGGGGCCTGGACAGGAAAAGAGACCCAGTACTTC.

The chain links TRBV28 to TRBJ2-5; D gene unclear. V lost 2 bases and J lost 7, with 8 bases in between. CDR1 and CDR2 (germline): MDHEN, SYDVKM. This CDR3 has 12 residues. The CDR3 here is CASSLDVPTQYF. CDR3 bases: TGTGCCAGCAGTTTAGATGTCCCGACCCAGTACTTC.

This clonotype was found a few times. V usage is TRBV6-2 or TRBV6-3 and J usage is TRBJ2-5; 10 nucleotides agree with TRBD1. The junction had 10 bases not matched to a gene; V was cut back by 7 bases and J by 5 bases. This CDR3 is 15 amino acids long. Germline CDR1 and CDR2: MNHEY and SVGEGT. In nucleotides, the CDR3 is TGTGCCAGCACCCGACAGGGGGCTTTGCGGGAGACCCAGTACTTC. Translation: CASTRQGALRETQYF.

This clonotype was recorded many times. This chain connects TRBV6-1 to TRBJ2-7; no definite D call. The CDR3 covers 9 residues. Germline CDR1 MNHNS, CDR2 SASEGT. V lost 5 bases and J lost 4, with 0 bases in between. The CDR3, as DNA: TGTGCCAGCAGTTACGAGCAGTACTTC. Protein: CASSYEQYF.

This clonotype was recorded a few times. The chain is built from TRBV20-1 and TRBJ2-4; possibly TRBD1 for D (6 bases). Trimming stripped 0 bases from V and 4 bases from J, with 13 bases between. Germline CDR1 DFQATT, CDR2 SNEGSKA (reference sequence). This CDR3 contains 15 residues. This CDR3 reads CSARDLGQYKNIQYF. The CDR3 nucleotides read TGCAGTGCTAGAGATCTGGGACAATATAAAAACATTCAGTACTTC.

The DNA of the CDR3 is TGTGTACGAGACAGCGCCTCTGGGGCCAACGTCCTGACTTTC. Translation: CVRDSASGANVLTF. The V and J genes are TRBV2 and TRBJ2-6; tentatively, D is TRBD1 (5 bases). The CDR3 runs 14 residues. CDR1 SNHLY and CDR2 FYNNEI come from the germline V gene. Full variable domain (rest looked up from reference TRBV2 and TRBJ2-6): EPEVTQTPSHQVTQMGQEVILRCVPISNHLYFYWYRQILGQKVEFLVSFYNNEISEKSEIFDDQFSVERPDGSNFTLKIRSTKLEDSAMYFCVRDSASGANVLTFGAGSRLTVL.

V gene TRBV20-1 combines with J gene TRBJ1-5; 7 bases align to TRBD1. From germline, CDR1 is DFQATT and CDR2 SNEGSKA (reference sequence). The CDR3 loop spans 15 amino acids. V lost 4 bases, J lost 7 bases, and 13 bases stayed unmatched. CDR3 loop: CSATQTRQGPQPQHF. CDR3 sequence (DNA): TGCAGTGCTACCCAAACCAGACAGGGACCCCAGCCCCAGCATTTT.

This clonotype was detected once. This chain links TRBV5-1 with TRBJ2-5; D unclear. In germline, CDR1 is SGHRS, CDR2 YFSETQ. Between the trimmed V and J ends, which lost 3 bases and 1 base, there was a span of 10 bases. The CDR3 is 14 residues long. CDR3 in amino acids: CASSSTPSQETQYF. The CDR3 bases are TGCGCCAGCAGCTCGACACCTTCCCAAGAGACCCAGTACTTC.

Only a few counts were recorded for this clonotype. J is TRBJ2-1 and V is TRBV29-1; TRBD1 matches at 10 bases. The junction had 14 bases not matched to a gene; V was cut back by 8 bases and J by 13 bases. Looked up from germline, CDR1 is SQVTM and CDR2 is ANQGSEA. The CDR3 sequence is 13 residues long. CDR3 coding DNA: TGCAGCATGACAGGGGGCGAGTATGAGACCCAGTTCTTC. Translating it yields CSMTGGEYETQFF.

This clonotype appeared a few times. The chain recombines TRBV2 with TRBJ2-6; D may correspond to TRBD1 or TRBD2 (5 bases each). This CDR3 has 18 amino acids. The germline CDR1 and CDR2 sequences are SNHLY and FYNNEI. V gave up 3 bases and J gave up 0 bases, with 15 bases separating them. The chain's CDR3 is CASSDHRDAVSGANVLTF. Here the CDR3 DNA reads TGTGCCAGCAGTGATCACCGGGACGCGGTCTCTGGGGCCAACGTCCTGACTTTC.

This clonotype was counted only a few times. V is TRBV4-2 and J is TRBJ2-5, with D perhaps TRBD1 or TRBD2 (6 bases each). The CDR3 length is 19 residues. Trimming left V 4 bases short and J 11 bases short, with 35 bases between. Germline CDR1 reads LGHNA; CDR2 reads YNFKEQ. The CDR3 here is CASSLPNRLGQKSRVEQYF. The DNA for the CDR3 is TGTGCCAGCAGCCTCCCTAACCGACTAGGACAGAAAAGCCGGGTGGAGCAGTACTTC.

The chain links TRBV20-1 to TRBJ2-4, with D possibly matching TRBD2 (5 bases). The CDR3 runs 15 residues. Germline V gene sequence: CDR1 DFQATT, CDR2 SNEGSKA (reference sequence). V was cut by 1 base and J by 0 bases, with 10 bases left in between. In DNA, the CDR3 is TGCAGTGCTAGAGGAGCGGTACTAGCCAAAAACATTCAGTACTTC. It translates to CSARGAVLAKNIQYF.

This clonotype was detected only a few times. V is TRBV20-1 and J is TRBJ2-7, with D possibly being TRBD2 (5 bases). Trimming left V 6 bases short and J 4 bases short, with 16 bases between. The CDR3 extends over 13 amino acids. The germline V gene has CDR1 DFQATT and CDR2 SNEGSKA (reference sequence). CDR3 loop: CSARRGGEYEQYF. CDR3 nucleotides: TGCAGTGCCCGACGGGGTGGTGAATACGAGCAGTACTTC.

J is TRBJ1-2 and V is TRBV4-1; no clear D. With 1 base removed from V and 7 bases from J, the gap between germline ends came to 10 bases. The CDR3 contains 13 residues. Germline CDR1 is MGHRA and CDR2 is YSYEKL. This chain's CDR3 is CASSQGRIFGYTF. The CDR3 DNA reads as TGCGCCAGCAGCCAAGGCAGGATTTTTGGCTACACCTTC.

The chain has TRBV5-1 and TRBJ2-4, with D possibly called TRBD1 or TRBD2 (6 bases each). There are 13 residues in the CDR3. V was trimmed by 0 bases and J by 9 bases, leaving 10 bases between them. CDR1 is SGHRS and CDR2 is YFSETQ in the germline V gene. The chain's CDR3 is CASSLDWGAIQYF. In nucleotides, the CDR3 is TGCGCCAGCAGCTTGGATTGGGGGGCCATTCAGTACTTC.

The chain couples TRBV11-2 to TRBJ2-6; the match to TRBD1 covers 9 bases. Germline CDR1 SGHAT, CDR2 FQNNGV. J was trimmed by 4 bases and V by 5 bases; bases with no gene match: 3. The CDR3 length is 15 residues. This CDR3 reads CASSTGGEGANVLTF. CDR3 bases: TGTGCCAGCAGCACAGGGGGCGAGGGGGCCAACGTCCTGACTTTC.

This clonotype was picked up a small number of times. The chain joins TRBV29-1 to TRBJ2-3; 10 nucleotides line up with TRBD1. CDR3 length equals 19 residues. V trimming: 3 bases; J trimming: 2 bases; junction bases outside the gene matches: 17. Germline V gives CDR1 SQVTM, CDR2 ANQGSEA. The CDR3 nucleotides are TGCAGCGTTGATTCGAATAGTGTTGACAGGGGGCCATACACAGATACGCAGTATTTT. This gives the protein CSVDSNSVDRGPYTDTQYF.

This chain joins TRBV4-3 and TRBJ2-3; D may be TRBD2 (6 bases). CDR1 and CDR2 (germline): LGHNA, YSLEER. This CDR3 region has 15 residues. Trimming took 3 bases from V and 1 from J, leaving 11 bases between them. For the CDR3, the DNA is TGCGCCAGCAGCCAGGTGACTAGGGGCACAGATACGCAGTATTTT. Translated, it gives CASSQVTRGTDTQYF.

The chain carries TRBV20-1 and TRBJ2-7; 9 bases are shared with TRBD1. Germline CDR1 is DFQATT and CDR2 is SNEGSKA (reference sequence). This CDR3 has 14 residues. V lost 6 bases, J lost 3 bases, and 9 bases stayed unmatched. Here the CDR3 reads CSASVDRGHYEQYF. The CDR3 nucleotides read TGCAGTGCCAGCGTGGACAGGGGTCACTACGAGCAGTACTTC.

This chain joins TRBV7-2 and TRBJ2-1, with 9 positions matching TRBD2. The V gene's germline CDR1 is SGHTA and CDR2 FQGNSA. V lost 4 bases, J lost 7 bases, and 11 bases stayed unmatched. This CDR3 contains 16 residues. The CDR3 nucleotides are TGTGCCAGCAGCTCACCCCTGGGACTAGCCGTTAATGAGCAGTTCTTC. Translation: CASSSPLGLAVNEQFF.

For the CDR3, the DNA is TGTGCCAGCACTCGTAATAGCGGGGCCTTCAATGAGCAGTTCTTC. As protein: CASTRNSGAFNEQFF. The rearrangement joins TRBV2 to TRBJ2-1, with TRBD2 matching 8 bases. Germline V gene lookup returns CDR1 SNHLY and CDR2 FYNNEI. The CDR3 length is 15 residues. J lost 6 bases, V lost 7 bases, and 11 bases had no gene match.

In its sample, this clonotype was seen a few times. As DNA, the CDR3 is TGCGCCAGCAGCCAAGCCTCGACAGGGATGGGGGGATACGAGCAGTACTTC. Translated: CASSQASTGMGGYEQYF. This sequence joins TRBV4-3 and TRBJ2-7; D possibly corresponds to TRBD1 (7 bases). The CDR3 has 17 residues. Germline CDR1 and CDR2: LGHNA and YSLEER. Trimming shortened V by 1 base and J by 4 bases, and 20 bases separated the two germline ends.

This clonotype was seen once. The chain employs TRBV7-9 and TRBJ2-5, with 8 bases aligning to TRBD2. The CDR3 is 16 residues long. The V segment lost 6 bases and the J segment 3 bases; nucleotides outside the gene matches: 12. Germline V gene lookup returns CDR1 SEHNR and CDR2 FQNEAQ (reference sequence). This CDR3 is CASSTPDSGIKETQYF. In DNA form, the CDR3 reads TGTGCCAGCAGTACTCCTGATAGCGGGATCAAAGAGACCCAGTACTTC.

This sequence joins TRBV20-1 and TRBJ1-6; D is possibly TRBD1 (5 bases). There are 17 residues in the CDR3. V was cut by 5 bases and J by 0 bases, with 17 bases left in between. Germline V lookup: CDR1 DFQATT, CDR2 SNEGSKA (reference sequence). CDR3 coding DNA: TGCAGTGCTCCCCGGAGGGGCTTAACCTCCTATAATTCACCCCTCCACTTT. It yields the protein CSAPRRGLTSYNSPLHF.

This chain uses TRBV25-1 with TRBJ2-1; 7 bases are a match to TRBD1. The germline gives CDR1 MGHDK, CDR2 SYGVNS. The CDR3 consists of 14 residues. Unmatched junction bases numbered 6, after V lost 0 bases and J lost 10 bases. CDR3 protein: CASSEYGTVMEQFF. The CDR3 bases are TGTGCCAGCAGTGAATATGGGACAGTAATGGAGCAGTTCTTC.

CDR3 amino acids: CASSFSGTQLMYEQYF. The CDR3 DNA reads TGTGCCAGCAGTTTCTCCGGGACCCAGCTAATGTACGAGCAGTACTTC. The rearrangement joins TRBV27 to TRBJ2-7; either TRBD1 or TRBD2 may supply D (5 bases each). V was pared by 3 bases and J by 4 bases, with 19 bases between. This CDR3 is built from 16 residues. The V gene's germline CDR1 is MNHEY and CDR2 SMNVEV (reference sequence).